One sample yielded the 17 T cell receptor beta chains listed below, sequenced in a study of quantifying T cell responses using KT2 cells. Overall study context: cDNA was made from DNase-treated RNA using alpha and beta constant primers.

A single-stranded UMI oligo with SP2 sequence was ligated to cDNA 3' ends. The first PCR ran roughly 4 cycles with an equimolar RC1.1 and RC1.2 beta primer mix. MiXCR was run by TCRdb on the UMI-ligation and nested PCR reads, yielding one entry per CDR3 protein. The sample yields fewer than 40,000 distinct CDR3 sequences, 6% to 8% seen once. Sample: PBMCs spiked with cells of the T cell clone KT2. These receptors were collected from a human donor.

This clonotype was seen many times. In DNA form, the CDR3 reads TGCAGTGCCCAGGATTACGGCTACACCTTC. Its protein product is CSAQDYGYTF. This chain joins TRBV20-1 and TRBJ1-2; D call uncertain. The V gene lost 6 bases and the J gene lost 8 bases, with 10 bases spanning the gap. CDR1 is DFQATT and CDR2 is SNEGSKA in the germline V gene (reference sequence). The CDR3 is made up of 10 amino acids.

This clonotype showed up many times. The chain combines TRBV5-4 with TRBJ2-1; D may be TRBD2 (6 bases). CDR3 length equals 14 residues. Germline values: CDR1 SGHNT, CDR2 YYREEE (reference sequence). V shed 3 bases and J shed 5 bases, with 12 bases lying between them. The CDR3 sequence is CASSSGGSNNEQFF. DNA of the CDR3: TGTGCCAGCAGCTCTGGGGGGTCAAACAATGAGCAGTTCTTC.

This sequence joins TRBV7-6 and TRBJ2-2; 8 bases agree with TRBD1. Germline CDR1 SGHVS, CDR2 FNYEAQ. V shed 1 base and J 5 bases; nucleotides not matched to a gene: 3. The CDR3 is 15 amino acids. Here the CDR3 reads CASSLGTGFTGELFF. The CDR3 DNA is TGTGCCAGCAGCTTAGGGACAGGGTTTACCGGGGAGCTGTTTTTT.

The chain has TRBV14 and TRBJ2-2, with 7 bases identical to TRBD2. The CDR3 totals 16 residues. Germline trimming cut 3 bases from V and 0 bases from J; bases unmatched to any gene: 4. Looked up from germline, CDR1 is SGHDN and CDR2 is FVKESK. CDR3 protein: CASSQVRGTNTGELFF. In DNA form, the CDR3 reads TGTGCCAGCAGCCAGGTGCGGGGGACGAACACCGGGGAGCTGTTTTTT. Full variable domain (remainder filled in from reference TRBV14 and TRBJ2-2): EAGVTQFPSHSVIEKGQTVTLRCDPISGHDNLYWYRRVMGKEIKFLLHFVKESKQDESGMPNNRFLAERTGGTYSTLKVQPAELEDSGVYFCASSQVRGTNTGELFFGEGSRLTVL.

This clonotype has only a few counts. The chain has TRBV12-3 or TRBV12-4 and TRBJ1-5; D not certain. CDR3 length: 14 amino acids. Trimming stripped 7 bases from V and 0 bases from J, with 10 bases between. The CDR3 reads CASTSANSNQPQHF. The CDR3 DNA sequence: TGTGCCAGCACGTCGGCAAATAGCAATCAGCCCCAGCATTTT.

This clonotype appeared many times. The chain is built from TRBV20-1 and TRBJ2-1; 9 positions match TRBD2. Germline V CDR1 and CDR2: DFQATT, SNEGSKA (reference sequence). V was pared by 2 bases and J by 4 bases, with 6 bases of the junction left unmatched. The CDR3 loop spans 15 amino acids. The CDR3 DNA reads as TGCAGTGCTAGATCTTTAGCGGGGGAATACAATGAGCAGTTCTTC. This translates into CSARSLAGEYNEQFF.

This clonotype was detected ten times or more. The CDR3 region is CASSKETGPRKSGNTIYF. The CDR3 coding sequence is TGTGCCAGCAGCAAAGAGACAGGGCCCCGCAAGTCTGGAAACACCATATATTTT. The chain employs TRBV21-1 and TRBJ1-3; the D segment call TRBD1 is taken from the table without a DNA check. TRBV21-1 is described as a pseudogene. This CDR3 contains 18 residues.

The rearrangement joins TRBV11-2 to TRBJ1-2; D is possibly TRBD1 (6 bases). The CDR3 extends over 15 amino acids. The V end was cut by 2 bases, the J end by 5 bases, with 15 bases between. Germline CDR1 is SGHAT and CDR2 is FQNNGV. The CDR3 is CASSLMTGPTYGYTF. CDR3 sequence (DNA): TGTGCCAGCAGCTTAATGACAGGTCCGACGTATGGCTACACCTTC.

V is TRBV6-1 and J is TRBJ1-5; D gene unclear. V lost 3 bases, J lost 4 bases, and 13 bases lay in between. Germline CDR1 MNHNS, CDR2 SASEGT. The CDR3 consists of 15 residues. DNA of the CDR3: TGTGCCAGCAGTGACCTAACATACACAAATCAGCCCCAGCATTTT. It codes for CASSDLTYTNQPQHF.

In this sample, this clonotype turned up a few times. The rearrangement uses TRBV4-1 and TRBJ1-1; the D gene is possibly TRBD1 (6 bases). V lost 4 bases, J lost 2 bases, and 14 bases lay in between. Per the germline V gene, CDR1 is MGHRA and CDR2 is YSYEKL. The CDR3 spans 15 residues. The CDR3 region is CASSLQGGRNTEAFF. CDR3 in DNA: TGCGCCAGCAGCCTCCAAGGGGGGCGCAACACTGAAGCTTTCTTT.

The gene calls are TRBV5-1 and TRBJ2-3; possibly TRBD2 for D (7 bases). V lost 0 bases and J 5 bases, leaving 16 bases between the germline ends. Germline values: CDR1 SGHRS, CDR2 YFSETQ. The CDR3 has 16 residues. Here the CDR3 DNA reads TGCGCCAGCAGCTTGGGCGGGGGCGGAGTAGAAGATACGCAGTATTTT. It translates to CASSLGGGGVEDTQYF. Filled out from reference TRBV5-1 and TRBJ2-3, the complete variable domain reads KAGVTQTPRYLIKTRGQQVTLSCSPISGHRSVSWYQQTPGQGLQFLFEYFSETQRNKGNFPGRFSGRQFSNSRSEMNVSTLELGDSALYLCASSLGGGGVEDTQYFGPGTRLTVL.

In this sample, this clonotype turned up many times. V and J are TRBV6-5 and TRBJ1-1; D unclear. Between the trimmed V and J ends, which lost 2 bases and 3 bases, there was a span of 4 bases. CDR1 is MNHEY and CDR2 is SVGAGI in the germline V gene. This CDR3 has 12 amino acids. This chain's CDR3 is CASSYADTEAFF. The CDR3 region has the DNA TGTGCCAGCAGTTACGCGGACACTGAAGCTTTCTTT.

This clonotype was seen more than once but under ten times. The chain is built from TRBV29-1 and TRBJ1-2; D not resolved. The germline V gene has CDR1 SQVTM and CDR2 ANQGSEA. This CDR3 contains 13 residues. V dropped 3 bases and J dropped 0 bases, with 8 bases sitting between them. CDR3: CSVDPNTNYGYTF. The CDR3 coding sequence is TGCAGCGTTGATCCTAATACTAACTATGGCTACACCTTC.

This clonotype came up many times. CDR3 nucleotide sequence: TGCAGCTCGACTAGCGGGAGTTTTACAGATACGCAGTATTTT. This sequence encodes CSSTSGSFTDTQYF. The chain combines TRBV20-1 with TRBJ2-3; 12 nucleotides match TRBD2. Germline values: CDR1 DFQATT, CDR2 SNEGSKA (reference sequence). The CDR3 runs 14 residues.

The table lists this clonotype with many counts. J is TRBJ2-1 and V is TRBV20-1; tentative D call: TRBD1 (6 bases). Germline V gene sequence: CDR1 DFQATT, CDR2 SNEGSKA (reference sequence). This CDR3 region has 13 residues. V gave up 3 bases and J gave up 6 bases, with 12 bases separating them. CDR3 DNA: TGCAGTGCTAGGACACTAGGGGGCAATGAGCAGTTCTTC. This codes for CSARTLGGNEQFF.

This clonotype was detected many times. This sequence joins TRBV7-8 and TRBJ1-3, with unresolved D. The germline gives CDR1 SGHVS, CDR2 FQNEAQ. The CDR3 runs to 13 residues. The V gene lost 0 bases and the J gene lost 0 bases, with 0 bases spanning the gap. In DNA, the CDR3 is TGTGCCAGCAGCTTAGCCTCTGGAAACACCATATATTTT. Its translation is CASSLASGNTIYF.

In this sample, this clonotype turned up a few times. This chain connects TRBV20-1 to TRBJ2-1; D gene uncertain. CDR3 length: 11 residues. Between the trimmed V and J ends, which lost 0 bases and 8 bases, there was a span of 5 bases. Germline V CDR1 and CDR2: DFQATT, SNEGSKA (reference sequence). CDR3 loop: CSARDRYEQFF. CDR3 DNA sequence: TGCAGTGCTAGAGACAGATATGAGCAGTTCTTC.